The clone carrying this T cell receptor (beta chain) has more than one count but fewer than ten. The source of the sample is a study of blood T cell repertoires in COVID-19. The CDR3 runs to 15 residues. V was pared by 7 bases and J by 4 bases, with 14 bases between. Germline values: CDR1 MNHEY, CDR2 SVGAGI. Sequencing used immunoSEQ multiplex PCR; TCRdb keeps in-frame clones, though not all of them. Of 200,000 to 300,000 clones in the sample, approximately 91% were seen once. This receptor was taken from a person aged 18 to 29 with COVID-19, enrolled during active disease. The chain links TRBV6-5 to TRBJ2-6; weak D call: TRBD1 (5 bases). Sequencing used peripheral blood. The CDR3 region has the DNA TGTGCCAGCACCTCGACAGTAGGAGGGGCCAACGTCCTGACTTTC. Its protein is CASTSTVGGANVLTF.